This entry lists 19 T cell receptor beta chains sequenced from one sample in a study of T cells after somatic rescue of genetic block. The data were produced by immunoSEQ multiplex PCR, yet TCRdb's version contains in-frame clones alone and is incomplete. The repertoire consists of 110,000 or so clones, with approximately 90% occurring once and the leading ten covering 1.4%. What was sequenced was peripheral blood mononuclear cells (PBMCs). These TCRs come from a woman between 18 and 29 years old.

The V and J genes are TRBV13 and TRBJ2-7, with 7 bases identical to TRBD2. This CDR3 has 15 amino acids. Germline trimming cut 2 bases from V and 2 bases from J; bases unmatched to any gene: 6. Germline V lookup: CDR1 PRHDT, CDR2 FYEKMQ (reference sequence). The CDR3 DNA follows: TGTGCCAGCAGCTTAAAGACTAGCTTCCCCTACGAGCAGTACTTC. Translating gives CASSLKTSFPYEQYF.

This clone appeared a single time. This CDR3 reads CASSTLLIDSNQPQHF. The CDR3 bases are TGTGCCAGTAGTACCCTTCTAATCGATAGCAATCAGCCCCAGCATTTT. The rearrangement joins TRBV19 to TRBJ1-5, with no clear D. The CDR3 length is 16 residues. CDR1 and CDR2 from the germline V gene are LNHDA and SQIVND (reference sequence). Trimming shortened V by 4 bases and J by 0 bases, and 13 bases separated the two germline ends.

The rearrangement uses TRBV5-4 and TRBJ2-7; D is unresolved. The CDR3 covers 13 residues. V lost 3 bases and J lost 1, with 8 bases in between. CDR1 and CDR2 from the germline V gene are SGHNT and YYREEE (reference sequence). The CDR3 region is CASSSDTSYEQYF. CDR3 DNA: TGTGCCAGCAGCTCCGACACATCCTACGAGCAGTACTTC.

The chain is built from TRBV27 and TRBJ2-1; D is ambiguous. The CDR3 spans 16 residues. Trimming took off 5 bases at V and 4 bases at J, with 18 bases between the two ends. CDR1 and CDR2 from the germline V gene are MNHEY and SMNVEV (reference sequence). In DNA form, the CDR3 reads TGTGCCAGCAGTCCACCCTACGCGGAACTTTACAATGAGCAGTTCTTC. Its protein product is CASSPPYAELYNEQFF.

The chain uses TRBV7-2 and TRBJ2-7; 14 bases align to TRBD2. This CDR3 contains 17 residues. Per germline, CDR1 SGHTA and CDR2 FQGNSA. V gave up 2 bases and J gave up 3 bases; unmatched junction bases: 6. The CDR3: CASSLSSGTSGGYEQYF. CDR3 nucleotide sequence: TGTGCCAGCAGCTTATCTTCCGGGACTAGCGGGGGCTACGAGCAGTACTTC.

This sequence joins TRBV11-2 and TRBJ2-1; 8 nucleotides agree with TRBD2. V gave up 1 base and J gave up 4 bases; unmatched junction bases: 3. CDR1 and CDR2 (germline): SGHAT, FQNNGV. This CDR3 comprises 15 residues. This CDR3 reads CASSLVLADYNEQFF. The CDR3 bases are TGTGCCAGCAGCTTAGTACTAGCGGATTACAATGAGCAGTTCTTC.

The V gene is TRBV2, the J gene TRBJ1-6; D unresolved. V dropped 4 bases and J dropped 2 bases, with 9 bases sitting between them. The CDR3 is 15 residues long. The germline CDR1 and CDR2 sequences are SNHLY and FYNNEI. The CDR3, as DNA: TGTGCCAGCAGTGCCCGGGCCGCCTATAATTCACCCCTCCACTTT. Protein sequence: CASSARAAYNSPLHF.

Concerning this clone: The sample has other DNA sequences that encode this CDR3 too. The CDR3 DNA sequence: TGTGCCAGCAGCCCCCAGGGGCTGAACACTGAAGCTTTCTTT. Its protein product is CASSPQGLNTEAFF. The rearrangement joins TRBV2 to TRBJ1-1; a weak D match, TRBD1 (6 bases). The CDR3 has 14 residues. V lost 6 bases, J lost 0 bases, and 11 bases lay in between. Germline V lookup: CDR1 SNHLY, CDR2 FYNNEI.

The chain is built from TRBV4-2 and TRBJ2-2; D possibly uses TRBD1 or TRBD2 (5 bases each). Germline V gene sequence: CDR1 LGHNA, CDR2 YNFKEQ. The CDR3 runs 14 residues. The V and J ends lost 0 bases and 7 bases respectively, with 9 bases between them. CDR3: CASSQEGRVGELFF. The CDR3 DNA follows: TGTGCCAGCAGCCAAGAGGGACGGGTCGGGGAGCTGTTTTTT.

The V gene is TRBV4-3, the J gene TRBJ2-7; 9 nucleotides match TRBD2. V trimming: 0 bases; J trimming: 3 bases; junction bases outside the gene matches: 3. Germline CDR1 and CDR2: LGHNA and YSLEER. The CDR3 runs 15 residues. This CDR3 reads CASSQDSGGNYEQYF. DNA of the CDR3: TGCGCCAGCAGCCAAGATAGCGGGGGTAACTACGAGCAGTACTTC.

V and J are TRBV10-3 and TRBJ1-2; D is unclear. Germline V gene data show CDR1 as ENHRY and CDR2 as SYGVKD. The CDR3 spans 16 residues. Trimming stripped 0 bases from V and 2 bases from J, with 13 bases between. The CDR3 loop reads CAISESGVRGNYGYTF. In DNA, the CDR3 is TGTGCCATCAGTGAGTCGGGAGTCCGAGGAAACTATGGCTACACCTTC.

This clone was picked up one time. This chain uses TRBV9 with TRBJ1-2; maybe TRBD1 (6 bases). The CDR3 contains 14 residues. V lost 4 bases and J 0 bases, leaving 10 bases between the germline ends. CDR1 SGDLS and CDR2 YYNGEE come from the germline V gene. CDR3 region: CASSNRTANYGYTF. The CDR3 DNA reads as TGTGCCAGCAGCAACAGGACAGCTAACTATGGCTACACCTTC. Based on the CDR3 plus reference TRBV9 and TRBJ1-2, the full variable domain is DSGVTQTPKHLITATGQRVTLRCSPRSGDLSVYWYQQSLDQGLQFLIQYYNGEERAKGNILERFSAQQFPDLHSELNLSSLELGDSALYFCASSNRTANYGYTFGSGTRLTVV.

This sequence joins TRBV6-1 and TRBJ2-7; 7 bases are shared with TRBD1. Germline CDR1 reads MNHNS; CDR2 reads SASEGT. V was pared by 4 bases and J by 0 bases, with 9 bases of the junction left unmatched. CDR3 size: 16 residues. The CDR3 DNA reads TGTGCCAGCAGTGTCTGGGAGACAGGGAGCTCCTACGAGCAGTACTTC. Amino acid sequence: CASSVWETGSSYEQYF.

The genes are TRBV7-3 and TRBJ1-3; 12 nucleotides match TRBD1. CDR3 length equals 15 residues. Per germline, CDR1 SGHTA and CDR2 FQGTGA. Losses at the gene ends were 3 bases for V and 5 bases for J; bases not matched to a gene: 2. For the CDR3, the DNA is TGTGCCAGCAGCTTGGGGACAGGGGGCAGAAACACCATATATTTT. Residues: CASSLGTGGRNTIYF.

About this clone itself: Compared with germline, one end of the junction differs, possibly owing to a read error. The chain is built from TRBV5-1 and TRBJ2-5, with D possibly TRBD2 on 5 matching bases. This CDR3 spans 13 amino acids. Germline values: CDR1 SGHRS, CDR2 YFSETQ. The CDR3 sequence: CASSFGGQEIQYF. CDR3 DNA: TGCGCCAGCAGCTTTGGCGGGCAAGAGATCCAGTACTTC. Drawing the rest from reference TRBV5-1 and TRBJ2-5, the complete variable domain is KAGVTQTPRYLIKTRGQQVTLSCSPISGHRSVSWYQQTPGQGLQFLFEYFSETQRNKGNFPGRFSGRQFSNSRSEMNVSTLELGDSALYLCASSFGGQEIQYFGPGTRLLVL.

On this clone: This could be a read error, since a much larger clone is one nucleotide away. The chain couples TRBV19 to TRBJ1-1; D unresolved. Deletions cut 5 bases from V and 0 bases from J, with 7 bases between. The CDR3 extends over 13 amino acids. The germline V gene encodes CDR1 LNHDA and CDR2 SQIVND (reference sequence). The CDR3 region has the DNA TGTGCCAGTAGTGTTAAGTTGAACACTGAAGCTTTCTTT. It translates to CASSVKLNTEAFF.

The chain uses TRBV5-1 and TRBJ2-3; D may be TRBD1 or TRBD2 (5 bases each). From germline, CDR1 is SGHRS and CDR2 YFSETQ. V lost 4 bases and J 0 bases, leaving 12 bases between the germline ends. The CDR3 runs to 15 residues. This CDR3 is CASSPGRQSTDTQYF. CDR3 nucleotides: TGCGCCAGCAGCCCGGGACGGCAGAGCACAGATACGCAGTATTTT.

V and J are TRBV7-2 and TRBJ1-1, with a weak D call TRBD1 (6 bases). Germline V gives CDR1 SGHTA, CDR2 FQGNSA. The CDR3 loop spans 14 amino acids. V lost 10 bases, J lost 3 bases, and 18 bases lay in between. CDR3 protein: CATSGYGGHTEAFF. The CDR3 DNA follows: TGTGCCACCTCAGGGTATGGGGGGCACACTGAAGCTTTCTTT.

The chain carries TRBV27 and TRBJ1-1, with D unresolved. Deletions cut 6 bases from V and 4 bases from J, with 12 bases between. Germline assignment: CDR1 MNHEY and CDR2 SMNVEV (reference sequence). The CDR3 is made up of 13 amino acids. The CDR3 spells CASRTPRGTEAFF. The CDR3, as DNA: TGTGCCAGCAGAACTCCCCGGGGCACTGAAGCTTTCTTT.